The 21 T cell receptor beta chains below come from one sample, sequenced in a study of early stage breast cancer tumors. Data came from immunoSEQ multiplex PCR; TCRdb stores just in-frame clones and leaves some out. The sample carries some 58,000 clones, over 65% recorded once. The sample consisted of blood. The receptors shown here come from a person aged 25 to 40 with breast cancer.

The chain employs TRBV19 and TRBJ2-1; 7 bases are a match to TRBD2. The CDR3 sequence is 14 residues long. J lost 2 bases, V lost 7 bases, and 5 bases had no gene match. In germline, CDR1 is LNHDA, CDR2 SQIVND (reference sequence). The CDR3 DNA is TGTGCCAGTAAAGCTAGCGGTACCTACAATGAGCAGTTCTTC. Its translation: CASKASGTYNEQFF.

The genes are TRBV9 and TRBJ2-2; 8 nucleotides match TRBD2. The CDR3 extends over 16 amino acids. CDR1 SGDLS and CDR2 YYNGEE come from the germline V gene. The V segment lost 0 bases and the J segment 3 bases; nucleotides outside the gene matches: 4. CDR3 sequence reads: CASSVVSGSYTGELFF. CDR3 DNA: TGTGCCAGCAGCGTAGTCAGCGGGAGTTACACCGGGGAGCTGTTTTTT.

V usage is TRBV27 and J usage is TRBJ2-7; D is unclear. V dropped 5 bases and J dropped 3 bases, with 11 bases sitting between them. The CDR3 length is 13 residues. Per the germline V gene, CDR1 is MNHEY and CDR2 is SMNVEV (reference sequence). CDR3 region: CASSLQEYYEQYF. As DNA, the CDR3 is TGTGCCAGCAGTCTTCAGGAGTACTACGAGCAGTACTTC.

The rearrangement links TRBV7-3 to TRBJ2-7, with TRBD2 as a possible D gene (6 bases). The CDR3 is made up of 13 amino acids. Germline V lookup: CDR1 SGHTA, CDR2 FQGTGA. V was shortened by 5 bases and J by 4 bases, with 12 bases between the two germline ends. The CDR3 loop is CASSPSGEYEQYF. The CDR3 region has the DNA TGTGCCAGCAGCCCCTCGGGAGAGTACGAGCAGTACTTC.

The chain is built from TRBV4-3 and TRBJ2-3; unclear D gene. Per germline, CDR1 LGHNA and CDR2 YSLEER. This CDR3 is built from 16 residues. Trimming stripped 2 bases from V and 6 bases from J, with 18 bases between. The CDR3 region is CASSQSLGTTLDTQYF. DNA for the CDR3: TGCGCCAGCAGCCAATCCCTCGGAACAACTTTGGATACGCAGTATTTT.

In its sample, this clone was seen once. The genes are TRBV30 and TRBJ2-1; 8 bases are shared with TRBD2. Germline V gene lookup returns CDR1 GTSNPN and CDR2 SVGIG (reference sequence). This CDR3 contains 15 residues. V was clipped by 7 bases and J by 9 bases; unmatched bases: 17. CDR3 sequence reads: CALALLAGMAAEQFF. The CDR3 DNA sequence: TGTGCCTTGGCCTTGTTAGCGGGAATGGCGGCTGAGCAGTTCTTC.

The rearrangement links TRBV11-2 to TRBJ2-1; TRBD2 matches 11 bases. Germline loops: CDR1 SGHAT, CDR2 FQNNGV. V lost 3 bases to trimming and J lost 8 bases; unmatched junction nucleotides: 6. This CDR3 region has 15 residues. Here the CDR3 DNA reads TGTGCCAGCAGCTTGACTAGCGGGGAAGGTTATGAGCAGTTCTTC. Translated: CASSLTSGEGYEQFF.

This chain links TRBV5-1 with TRBJ2-3; tentative D call: TRBD1 (6 bases). With 2 bases removed from V and 2 bases from J, the gap between germline ends came to 9 bases. CDR1 is SGHRS, CDR2 YFSETQ, per germline. The CDR3 runs 14 residues. The CDR3: CASSLQGHTDTQYF. As DNA, the CDR3 is TGCGCCAGCAGCTTACAGGGTCACACAGATACGCAGTATTTT.

V is TRBV7-9 and J is TRBJ2-7, with 8 positions matching TRBD2. Trimming cost V 5 bases and J 5 bases; bases outside gene matches: 5. From germline, CDR1 is SEHNR and CDR2 FQNEAQ (reference sequence). The CDR3 contains 13 residues. The CDR3 loop is CASSLSGGNEQYF. Here the CDR3 DNA reads TGTGCCAGCAGCCTCTCGGGGGGGAACGAGCAGTACTTC.

This clone occurred a few times. The chain couples TRBV7-9 to TRBJ1-1; the D gene is possibly TRBD1 (5 bases). CDR1 and CDR2 (germline): SEHNR, FQNEAQ (reference sequence). Trimming pared 5 bases from V and 7 bases from J, leaving 20 bases between. The CDR3 contains 15 residues. The CDR3 nucleotides are TGTGCCAGCAGCCCAAGAAACTCAGGGAAGGGTGAAGCTTTCTTT. Protein: CASSPRNSGKGEAFF.

This clone has only a few counts. The chain is built from TRBV30 and TRBJ2-1; D uncertain. Germline lookup yields CDR1 GTSNPN and CDR2 SVGIG (reference sequence). The CDR3 runs 10 residues. V gave up 0 bases and J gave up 10 bases, with 4 bases separating them. CDR3 bases: TGTGCCTGGAGTGTAAACGAGCAGTTCTTC. The encoded protein is CAWSVNEQFF.

This clone has just one count. This chain connects TRBV7-2 to TRBJ2-1; possible D gene TRBD2, 7 bases. CDR3 length equals 16 residues. The germline V gene encodes CDR1 SGHTA and CDR2 FQGNSA. Trimming shortened V by 1 base and J by 4 bases, and 14 bases separated the two germline ends. DNA of the CDR3: TGTGCCAGCAGCTTAGGGGGGCTAGCGGTTTACAATGAGCAGTTCTTC. This sequence encodes CASSLGGLAVYNEQFF.

This clone was seen a handful of times. V and J are TRBV9 and TRBJ1-2; D may be TRBD1 (6 bases). There are 14 residues in the CDR3. V lost 0 bases and J lost 5, with 11 bases in between. Germline V lookup: CDR1 SGDLS, CDR2 YYNGEE. CDR3 nucleotide sequence: TGTGCCAGCAGCGTAGGGTACAGGGATTATGGCTACACCTTC. This codes for CASSVGYRDYGYTF.

This rearrangement joins TRBV5-6 to TRBJ2-1; 7 nucleotides align to TRBD2. This CDR3 contains 14 residues. Germline CDR1 is SGHDT and CDR2 is YYEEEE. The trim removed 6 bases at V and 3 bases at J, leaving 6 bases unmatched. The CDR3 bases are TGTGCCAGCACTGGCGGGAGTGACTACAATGAGCAGTTCTTC. This sequence encodes CASTGGSDYNEQFF. The whole variable domain, remainder taken from reference TRBV5-6 and TRBJ2-1, is DAGVTQSPTHLIKTRGQQVTLRCSPKSGHDTVSWYQQALGQGPQFIFQYYEEEERQRGNFPDRFSGHQFPNYSSELNVNALLLGDSALYLCASTGGSDYNEQFFGPGTRLTVL.

The V and J genes are TRBV27 and TRBJ2-1; possibly TRBD1 for D (6 bases). The germline gives CDR1 MNHEY, CDR2 SMNVEV (reference sequence). V shed 6 bases and J shed 2 bases, with 14 bases lying between them. CDR3 length: 15 residues. The CDR3 nucleotides are TGTGCCAGCAGACTCGACAGGAGCACCTACAATGAGCAGTTCTTC. Translating it yields CASRLDRSTYNEQFF.

This chain links TRBV6-5 with TRBJ2-7; D call uncertain. The germline V gene encodes CDR1 MNHEY and CDR2 SVGAGI. This CDR3 region has 14 residues. V lost 6 bases to trimming and J lost 0 bases, with 12 bases between them. The DNA for the CDR3 is TGTGCCAGCAGCCAACGGCGGAGCTCCTACGAGCAGTACTTC. This sequence encodes CASSQRRSSYEQYF.

V gene TRBV29-1 combines with J gene TRBJ2-1, with 10 bases fitting TRBD2. V shed 1 base, J shed 0 bases, and the junction held 9 bases outside the gene matches. Germline CDR1 SQVTM, CDR2 ANQGSEA. The CDR3 has 18 residues. The DNA for the CDR3 is TGCAGCGTTGAAGGGCTAGCGGGAGCCGTGAGCTCCTACAATGAGCAGTTCTTC. Translation: CSVEGLAGAVSSYNEQFF.

The chain has TRBV21-1 and TRBJ1-1; TRBD1 is the table's D call, not checked against the DNA. TRBV21-1 is designated a pseudogene. CDR3 length: 14 amino acids. CDR3 protein: CASSIIQENTEAFF. CDR3 nucleotides: TGTGCCAGCAGCATAATACAGGAGAACACTGAAGCTTTCTTT.

The J gene is TRBJ1-4, the V gene TRBV5-5; D is unclear. The CDR3 has 14 amino acids. Trimming pared 4 bases from V and 0 bases from J, leaving 7 bases between. Germline V CDR1 and CDR2: SGHKS, YYEKEE (reference sequence). CDR3 region: CASSLQSTNEKLFF. CDR3 DNA: TGTGCCAGCAGCCTTCAGTCAACTAATGAAAAACTGTTTTTT.

The chain is built from TRBV10-1 and TRBJ2-2, with 8 bases identical to TRBD2. Germline lookup yields CDR1 WNHNN and CDR2 SYGVQD (reference sequence). Trimming removed 4 bases from V and 5 bases from J; junction bases left unmatched: 9. The CDR3 contains 16 residues. CDR3 sequence: CASSGPGLGGTGELFF. CDR3 sequence (DNA): TGCGCCAGCAGTGGCCCGGGACTAGGGGGGACCGGGGAGCTGTTTTTT.

The V and J genes are TRBV11-2 and TRBJ2-1; 10 positions agree with TRBD2. CDR3 length: 13 amino acids. Germline-derived CDR1 and CDR2 are SGHAT and FQNNGV. The V and J ends lost 0 bases and 16 bases, in that order; junction bases with no gene match: 6. The CDR3 region is CASSLEGLAGEFF. For the CDR3, the DNA is TGTGCCAGCAGCTTAGAGGGGCTAGCGGGAGAATTCTTC.